The TCR beta chain described here comes from a study of shared clonotypes between healthy human individuals. Naive-designated CD8 cells lacked CD45RO, were positively enriched for CCR7, and omitted terminally differentiated effector memory CD45RA+ cells. Study results and limitations: A few donors had roughly 5% of their naive CD4 clonotypes in common.

With regard to this clone: The antigen is undetermined.

CDR1 and CDR2 (germline): GTSNPN, SVGIG (reference sequence). Trimming removed 0 bases from V and 3 bases from J, with 13 bases in between. The CDR3 loop spans 15 amino acids. The data were produced by immunoSEQ multiplex PCR, yet TCRdb's version contains in-frame clones alone and is incomplete. The sample has just over 2,000,000 clones, approximately 95% seen once. Sequences were obtained from naive CD8+ T cells sorted from blood. The receptor was derived from a man younger than 35 in good health. The chain combines TRBV30 with TRBJ2-3, with D perhaps matching TRBD2 (6 bases). The CDR3 region is CAWSVGGAGTDTQYF. The CDR3, as DNA: TGTGCCTGGAGTGTAGGCGGGGCAGGGACAGATACGCAGTATTTT.